This TCR beta chain was documented in a study of cytomegalovirus exposure and HLA in healthy donors. Study in general: Researchers found that roughly 77% of 350 to 500 genotyped donors fell within the Caucasian-associated ancestry cluster.

The germline gives CDR1 MNHNS, CDR2 SASEGT. V shed 9 bases, J shed 7 bases, and the junction held 4 bases outside the gene matches. The CDR3 covers 13 residues. Overall study findings and caveats: The study reported that TCR beta sequences accurately predicted HLA-A and HLA-B alleles in most subjects. Later analysis identified 16,951 TCR beta sequences associated with HLA alleles, using a false discovery rate threshold of 0.05.

Worth noting for this clone: The antigen remains unidentified.

Researchers ran the PCR with 60 Vbeta and 13 Jbeta primers. Libraries were prepared by immunoSEQ multiplex PCR; TCRdb keeps only in-frame clonotypes and omits some of them. The sample has some 180,000 clones, roughly 76% seen once. The receptor's source is a male donor in good health and CMV-seronegative. Sequencing input: PBMCs. The J gene is TRBJ1-6, the V gene TRBV6-1; the match to TRBD1 covers 9 bases. CDR3 sequence (DNA): TGTGCCAGTGCCGGGACAGGGAATTCACCCCTCCACTTT. Amino acid sequence: CASAGTGNSPLHF.